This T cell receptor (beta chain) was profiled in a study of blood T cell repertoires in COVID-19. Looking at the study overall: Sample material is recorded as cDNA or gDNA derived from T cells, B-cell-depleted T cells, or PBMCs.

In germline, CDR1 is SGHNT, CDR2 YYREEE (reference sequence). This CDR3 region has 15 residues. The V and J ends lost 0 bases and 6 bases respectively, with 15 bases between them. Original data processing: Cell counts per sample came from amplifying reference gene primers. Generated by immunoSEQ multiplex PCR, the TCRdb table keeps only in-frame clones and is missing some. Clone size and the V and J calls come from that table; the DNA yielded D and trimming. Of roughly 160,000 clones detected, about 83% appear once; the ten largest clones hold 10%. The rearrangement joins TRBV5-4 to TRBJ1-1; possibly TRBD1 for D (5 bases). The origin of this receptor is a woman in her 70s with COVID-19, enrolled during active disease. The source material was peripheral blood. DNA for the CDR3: TGTGCCAGCAGCTTGGCGCGGGGCGGTGGCGCTGAAGCTTTCTTT. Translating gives CASSLARGGGAEAFF. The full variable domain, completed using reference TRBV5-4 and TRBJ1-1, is ETGVTQSPTHLIKTRGQQVTLRCSSQSGHNTVSWYQQALGQGPQFIFQYYREEENGRGNFPPRFSGLQFPNYSSELNVNALELDDSALYLCASSLARGGGAEAFFGQGTRLTVV.